The 20 T cell receptor beta chains reported below all come from one sample, sequenced in a study of response to subunit inactivated influenza vaccine. TCRdb ran MiXCR on the RT-PCR reads and lists one entry per CDR3 protein. The sample comprises fewer than 700,000 distinct CDR3 sequences, about an eighth of which are singletons, and around 14% rests with the top ten. The source was PBMCs from blood, collected about 6 weeks after vaccination. These receptors came from a man aged 50-60 years who received an inactivated influenza vaccine.

There are a few counts of this clonotype. This chain uses TRBV5-1 with TRBJ2-7, with D possibly called TRBD1 or TRBD2 (5 bases each). This CDR3 is built from 13 residues. Germline assignment: CDR1 SGHRS and CDR2 YFSETQ. Trimming took off 4 bases at V and 4 bases at J, with 12 bases between the two ends. For the CDR3, the DNA is TGCGCCAGCAGCATAGGGACCGCTTACGAGCAGTACTTC. Translated, it gives CASSIGTAYEQYF.

This clonotype turned up a few times. This chain uses TRBV5-1 with TRBJ2-3; 14 bases map to TRBD2. The J segment lost 2 bases and the V segment lost 4 bases, leaving 12 bases of the junction unmatched. The CDR3 runs 19 residues. Germline V gives CDR1 SGHRS, CDR2 YFSETQ. For the CDR3, the DNA is TGCGCCAGCAGCCCGCCGACTAGCGGGAGGGCCGCATCCACAGATACGCAGTATTTT. Translation: CASSPPTSGRAASTDTQYF.

This clonotype has at least ten counts. J is TRBJ2-7 and V is TRBV20-1; tentative D call: TRBD2 (6 bases). The CDR3 is made up of 14 amino acids. CDR1 and CDR2 (germline): DFQATT, SNEGSKA (reference sequence). V dropped 2 bases and J dropped 2 bases, with 13 bases sitting between them. Written as DNA, the CDR3 is TGCAGTGCTAGATCCGGTAGCGGAGCCTACGAGCAGTACTTC. This gives the protein CSARSGSGAYEQYF.

The rearrangement uses TRBV20-1 and TRBJ2-2; 7 bases match TRBD2. CDR1 is DFQATT, CDR2 SNEGSKA, per germline (reference sequence). The CDR3 is 17 residues long. Trimming at V came to 0 bases and at J to 2 bases, leaving 9 bases not matched to a gene. CDR3 nucleotide sequence: TGCAGTGCTAGAGATATAAGGGCGGGAGTCAACACCGGGGAGCTGTTTTTT. Translation gives CSARDIRAGVNTGELFF.

This clonotype was detected ten times or more. The gene calls are TRBV29-1 and TRBJ1-4; D is perhaps TRBD1 (6 bases). CDR1 SQVTM and CDR2 ANQGSEA come from the germline V gene. Trimming left V 6 bases short and J 7 bases short, with 12 bases between. CDR3 length equals 12 residues. The CDR3 is CSVGTGTEKLFF. Here the CDR3 DNA reads TGCAGCGTAGGTACAGGGACTGAAAAACTGTTTTTT.

The CDR3 sequence: CSAPRLTGGTEAFF. CDR3 DNA: TGCAGTGCCCCCAGATTGACAGGGGGCACTGAAGCTTTCTTT. V is TRBV20-1 and J is TRBJ1-1, with TRBD1 identical over 9 bases. This CDR3 is 14 amino acids long. Germline loops: CDR1 DFQATT, CDR2 SNEGSKA (reference sequence). Trimming at V came to 6 bases and at J to 4 bases, leaving 9 bases not matched to a gene.

This clonotype has ten or more counts. The genes are TRBV20-1 and TRBJ2-3; 13 bases align to TRBD2. Trimming removed 6 bases from V and 0 bases from J; junction bases left unmatched: 3. The CDR3 contains 15 residues. Looked up from germline, CDR1 is DFQATT and CDR2 is SNEGSKA (reference sequence). CDR3 DNA sequence: TGCAGTGCAATACTAGCGGGAGGGAGCACAGATACGCAGTATTTT. This gives the protein CSAILAGGSTDTQYF.

This clonotype was detected only a few times. The rearrangement links TRBV7-6 to TRBJ2-1; D gene unclear. V lost 3 bases, J lost 1 base, and 10 bases lay in between. The V gene's germline CDR1 is SGHVS and CDR2 FNYEAQ. This CDR3 spans 15 amino acids. As DNA, the CDR3 is TGTGCCAGCAGCTTGAGTACAGCGTCCTACAATGAGCAGTTCTTC. Translated: CASSLSTASYNEQFF. Supplemented by reference TRBV7-6 and TRBJ2-1, the full variable domain reads GAGVSQSPRYKVTKRGQDVALRCDPISGHVSLYWYRQALGQGPEFLTYFNYEAQQDKSGLPNDRFSAERPEGSISTLTIQRTEQRDSAMYRCASSLSTASYNEQFFGPGTRLTVL.

This rearrangement joins TRBV21-1 to TRBJ2-7; the table's TRBD1 call for D was not verified on the DNA. TRBV21-1 is a documented pseudogene. The CDR3 sequence is 19 residues long. The DNA of the CDR3 is TGTGCCAGCAGCAAAGTGGATAGTTGGAACAGGGACCGACCCTACGAGCAGTACTTC. It codes for CASSKVDSWNRDRPYEQYF.

V is TRBV10-1 and J is TRBJ2-2, with D tentatively TRBD1 (5 bases). The CDR3 extends over 16 amino acids. Trimming took off 9 bases at V and 5 bases at J, with 22 bases between the two ends. Germline CDR1 and CDR2: WNHNN and SYGVQD (reference sequence). The CDR3 sequence is CASLNNRFFRTGELFF. CDR3 sequence (DNA): TGCGCCAGTCTCAATAACAGGTTTTTTCGGACCGGGGAGCTGTTTTTT.

This clonotype has only a few counts. V usage is TRBV9 and J usage is TRBJ2-2; D gene unclear. Trimming left V 3 bases short and J 6 bases short, with 6 bases between. This CDR3 has 12 residues. Germline V gene lookup returns CDR1 SGDLS and CDR2 YYNGEE. Here the CDR3 DNA reads TGTGCCAGCAGCGGACGATCCGGGGAGCTGTTTTTT. Encoded protein: CASSGRSGELFF.

The sample holds a few counts of this clonotype. This sequence joins TRBV7-2 and TRBJ2-3, with 11 bases that match TRBD2. Unmatched junction bases numbered 6, after V lost 5 bases and J lost 5 bases. The V gene's germline CDR1 is SGHTA and CDR2 FQGNSA. The CDR3 length is 15 residues. CDR3 in amino acids: CASSPLAGEVDTQYF. The CDR3 nucleotides are TGTGCCAGCAGCCCACTAGCGGGAGAGGTAGATACGCAGTATTTT.

This clonotype was counted a few times. This sequence joins TRBV7-9 and TRBJ2-1, with D possibly called TRBD1 or TRBD2 (5 bases each). The germline V gene encodes CDR1 SEHNR and CDR2 FQNEAQ (reference sequence). V was trimmed by 5 bases and J by 5 bases, leaving 16 bases between them. The CDR3 length is 15 residues. The CDR3 protein is CASSPLLVGDNEQFF. DNA for the CDR3: TGTGCCAGCAGCCCTCTCCTAGTGGGGGACAATGAGCAGTTCTTC.

The chain joins TRBV4-3 to TRBJ2-1; weak D call: TRBD2 (6 bases). From germline, CDR1 is LGHNA and CDR2 YSLEER. V dropped 0 bases and J dropped 9 bases, with 6 bases sitting between them. CDR3 length equals 12 residues. The CDR3 DNA sequence: TGCGCCAGCAGCCAAGAGGGGGGTGAGCAGTTCTTC. It is translated as CASSQEGGEQFF.

The rearrangement joins TRBV12-3 or TRBV12-4 to TRBJ1-5; unclear D gene. With 6 bases removed from V and 5 bases from J, the gap between germline ends came to 11 bases. This CDR3 region has 13 residues. This CDR3 is CASSVTPDQPQHF. CDR3 bases: TGTGCCAGCAGCGTAACCCCGGATCAGCCCCAGCATTTT.

This rearrangement joins TRBV5-1 to TRBJ2-2; TRBD2 matches at 7 bases. J lost 6 bases, V lost 1 base, and 6 bases had no gene match. This CDR3 has 15 residues. Germline assignment: CDR1 SGHRS and CDR2 YFSETQ. The CDR3 region has the DNA TGCGCCAGCAGCTTGACTACGGGAGGCGCCGGGGAGCTGTTTTTT. Protein: CASSLTTGGAGELFF.

This clonotype was detected only a few times. This chain links TRBV5-1 with TRBJ1-2, with 8 bases lining up with TRBD1. The V gene's germline CDR1 is SGHRS and CDR2 YFSETQ. CDR3 length: 14 amino acids. J lost 5 bases, V lost 0 bases, and 3 bases had no gene match. The CDR3 region is CASSLGTGLYGYTF. The CDR3 DNA reads as TGCGCCAGCAGCTTGGGGACAGGGTTATATGGCTACACCTTC.

The gene calls are TRBV6-1 and TRBJ1-2; the D is unclear. Germline V lookup: CDR1 MNHNS, CDR2 SASEGT. This CDR3 contains 14 residues. Trimming pared 7 bases from V and 4 bases from J, leaving 16 bases between. CDR3 sequence reads: CASIPAGLSYGYTF. The CDR3 DNA reads as TGTGCCAGCATCCCTGCCGGACTTTCCTATGGCTACACCTTC.

This clonotype was found many times. This sequence joins TRBV15 and TRBJ2-2; 7 nucleotides match TRBD2. Germline CDR1 reads LNHNV; CDR2 reads YYDKDF (reference sequence). The CDR3 extends over 12 amino acids. The ends lost 5 bases at V and 14 bases at J; junction bases unmatched: 8. DNA for the CDR3: TGTGCCACCAGCCGCATTACGGGAGGCCTGTTTTTT. Protein sequence: CATSRITGGLFF.

The CDR3 DNA follows: TGCGCCAGCAGCTTGTCGGGTGGACGGTCACCCCTCCACTTT. Amino acid sequence: CASSLSGGRSPLHF. The V call is TRBV5-1, the J call TRBJ1-6; no clear D gene. Germline assignment: CDR1 SGHRS and CDR2 YFSETQ. This CDR3 comprises 14 residues. V lost 1 base and J lost 10, with 12 bases in between.